One sample yielded the 28 T cell receptor beta chains listed below, sequenced in a study of cytomegalovirus exposure and HLA in healthy donors. Sequenced by immunoSEQ multiplex PCR; TCRdb stores in-frame clones only, minus some. The table lists some 240,000 clones, approximately 87% of them singletons. The sample comprised PBMCs. The origin of the receptors is a woman under 30 in good health and CMV-seronegative.

A few counts support this clone. The rearrangement joins TRBV4-2 to TRBJ2-5; 16 bases align to TRBD2. The CDR3 runs to 17 residues. From germline, CDR1 is LGHNA and CDR2 YNFKEQ. After removal of 0 bases from V and 5 bases from J, the junction contained 3 bases not matched to a gene. The CDR3 nucleotides are TGTGCCAGCAGCCAAGATGGGACTAGCGGGAGGGCCGAGACCCAGTACTTC. This translates into CASSQDGTSGRAETQYF.

The genes are TRBV2 and TRBJ2-7; TRBD1 aligns across 9 bases. This CDR3 contains 12 residues. V lost 5 bases to trimming and J lost 5 bases; unmatched junction nucleotides: 1. Germline V gene data show CDR1 as SNHLY and CDR2 as FYNNEI. The CDR3 loop is CASSRDRDEQYF. DNA of the CDR3: TGTGCCAGCAGTCGGGACAGGGACGAGCAGTACTTC. Supplemented by reference TRBV2 and TRBJ2-7, the full variable domain reads EPEVTQTPSHQVTQMGQEVILRCVPISNHLYFYWYRQILGQKVEFLVSFYNNEISEKSEIFDDQFSVERPDGSNFTLKIRSTKLEDSAMYFCASSRDRDEQYFGPGTRLTVT.

The chain combines TRBV5-6 with TRBJ1-1, with a possible D match to TRBD1 (6 bases). CDR1 is SGHDT, CDR2 YYEEEE, per germline. Deletions cut 4 bases from V and 1 base from J, with 14 bases between. The CDR3 contains 15 residues. The CDR3 spells CASSLYWGANTEAFF. The CDR3 DNA sequence: TGTGCCAGCAGCCTCTACTGGGGGGCGAACACTGAAGCTTTCTTT.

This clone turned up a few times. As DNA, the CDR3 is TGTGCCAGCAGTTACTCGATTCCCCTTAATTCACCCCTCCACTTT. The encoded protein is CASSYSIPLNSPLHF. The chain links TRBV6-5 to TRBJ1-6, with D unclear. Per the germline V gene, CDR1 is MNHEY and CDR2 is SVGAGI. With 0 bases removed from V and 6 bases from J, the gap between germline ends came to 9 bases. The CDR3 extends over 15 amino acids.

The chain uses TRBV18 and TRBJ2-5, with D maybe TRBD1 (5 bases). V lost 2 bases and J 5 bases, leaving 12 bases between the germline ends. Germline V gives CDR1 KGHSH, CDR2 LQKENI. This CDR3 has 14 amino acids. This CDR3 reads CASSPSYRRETQYF. CDR3 coding DNA: TGTGCCAGCTCACCATCTTACAGGCGGGAGACCCAGTACTTC.

The gene calls are TRBV4-1 and TRBJ2-3; TRBD1 matches at 7 bases. CDR1 MGHRA and CDR2 YSYEKL come from the germline V gene. With 4 bases clipped from V and 1 base from J, the junction kept 11 bases outside the gene matches. The CDR3 length is 17 residues. The CDR3 bases are TGCGCCAGCAGCCGAGTGACAGGGAATAAAGGCACAGATACGCAGTATTTT. It yields the protein CASSRVTGNKGTDTQYF.

J is TRBJ1-1 and V is TRBV28, with 7 bases fitting TRBD1. Germline trimming cut 2 bases from V and 1 base from J; bases unmatched to any gene: 1. Looked up from germline, CDR1 is MDHEN and CDR2 is SYDVKM. The CDR3 spans 14 residues. The CDR3 loop is CASSLGQENTEAFF. CDR3 sequence (DNA): TGTGCCAGCAGTTTAGGACAGGAGAACACTGAAGCTTTCTTT. The variable domain in full, completed from reference TRBV28 and TRBJ1-1, reads DVKVTQSSRYLVKRTGEKVFLECVQDMDHENMFWYRQDPGLGLRLIYFSYDVKMKEKGDIPEGYSVSREKKERFSLILESASTNQTSMYLCASSLGQENTEAFFGQGTRLTVV.

The rearrangement links TRBV27 to TRBJ1-2; D is unresolved. The germline V gene encodes CDR1 MNHEY and CDR2 SMNVEV (reference sequence). The CDR3 loop spans 15 amino acids. The V and J ends lost 2 bases and 5 bases respectively, with 15 bases between them. Here the CDR3 reads CASSLGGSGTYGYTF. The DNA of the CDR3 is TGTGCCAGCAGTTTAGGCGGGTCGGGAACTTATGGCTACACCTTC.

The chain recombines TRBV29-1 with TRBJ2-7; TRBD2 is a possible D gene (6 bases). This CDR3 is 16 amino acids long. CDR1 and CDR2 (germline): SQVTM, ANQGSEA. Trimming stripped 6 bases from V and 3 bases from J, with 24 bases between. The CDR3 reads CSVRANEAAGSYEQYF. For the CDR3, the DNA is TGCAGCGTAAGGGCAAACGAAGCTGCGGGGAGCTACGAGCAGTACTTC.

This clone was observed a few times. This chain links TRBV5-1 with TRBJ1-4; 9 positions match TRBD1. This CDR3 spans 14 amino acids. The junction had 1 base not matched to a gene; V was cut back by 2 bases and J by 5 bases. The V gene's germline CDR1 is SGHRS and CDR2 YFSETQ. The CDR3 loop is CASSLGTGNEKLFF. The CDR3 nucleotides are TGCGCCAGCAGCTTAGGGACAGGGAATGAAAAACTGTTTTTT.

The rearrangement links TRBV11-1 to TRBJ1-2; the match to TRBD1 covers 8 bases. This CDR3 region has 16 residues. CDR1 and CDR2 from the germline V gene are SGHAT and FQDESV (reference sequence). V trimming: 4 bases; J trimming: 0 bases; junction bases outside the gene matches: 7. The CDR3 DNA follows: TGTGCCAGCAGCTCGACAGGGGCATCAGCTAACTATGGCTACACCTTC. Amino acids: CASSSTGASANYGYTF.

The genes are TRBV6-5 and TRBJ2-1, with 10 bases identical to TRBD2. This CDR3 comprises 14 residues. The ends lost 6 bases at V and 2 bases at J; junction bases unmatched: 1. Germline V gene data show CDR1 as MNHEY and CDR2 as SVGAGI. CDR3 nucleotides: TGTGCCAGCAGAAGCGGGGGGGCCTACAATGAGCAGTTCTTC. It encodes CASRSGGAYNEQFF.

This chain connects TRBV7-6 to TRBJ1-4; TRBD1 matches at 9 bases. Germline lookup yields CDR1 SGHVS and CDR2 FNYEAQ. V trimming: 5 bases; J trimming: 7 bases; junction bases outside the gene matches: 8. This CDR3 has 15 amino acids. CDR3 in amino acids: CASSATGTGSEKLFF. The CDR3 DNA reads as TGTGCCAGCAGCGCAACCGGGACAGGGTCTGAAAAACTGTTTTTT.

This chain uses TRBV2 with TRBJ2-7; D remains ambiguous. V was trimmed by 7 bases and J by 4 bases, leaving 14 bases between them. This CDR3 contains 13 residues. Germline V gives CDR1 SNHLY, CDR2 FYNNEI. The CDR3, as DNA: TGTGCCAGCACCCAACTCCGGAGTTACGAGCAGTACTTC. Protein: CASTQLRSYEQYF.

The genes are TRBV6-6 and TRBJ1-1; the D gene is possibly TRBD1 (6 bases). Trimming cost V 0 bases and J 3 bases, with 14 bases left between them. The CDR3 loop spans 16 amino acids. Per germline, CDR1 MNHNY and CDR2 SVGAGI (reference sequence). The CDR3, as DNA: TGTGCCAGCAGTTACTCGCACAGGGTGGGAGACACTGAAGCTTTCTTT. It specifies CASSYSHRVGDTEAFF.

This clone was observed at least ten times. The rearrangement links TRBV10-3 to TRBJ2-7, with 8 nucleotides matching TRBD2. CDR1 ENHRY and CDR2 SYGVKD come from the germline V gene. The CDR3 totals 14 residues. V shed 6 bases and J 6 bases; nucleotides not matched to a gene: 10. Here the CDR3 DNA reads TGTGCCATCAGGACGGGACTAGAAGGTAGCGAGCAGTACTTC. Amino acids: CAIRTGLEGSEQYF.

CDR3 loop: CASSLGTGDYEAFF. The CDR3 bases are TGTGCCAGCAGCTTAGGGACAGGGGATTATGAAGCTTTCTTT. The V call is TRBV13, the J call TRBJ1-1; TRBD1 aligns across 8 bases. The CDR3 runs to 14 residues. V lost 0 bases, J lost 7 bases, and 4 bases stayed unmatched. Germline V gene sequence: CDR1 PRHDT, CDR2 FYEKMQ (reference sequence).

This chain connects TRBV6-1 to TRBJ1-5; D is perhaps TRBD1 (6 bases). This CDR3 comprises 14 residues. V was shortened by 11 bases and J by 2 bases, with 16 bases between the two germline ends. CDR1 MNHNS and CDR2 SASEGT come from the germline V gene. Here the CDR3 reads CAGGQVLGNQPQHF. In nucleotides, the CDR3 is TGTGCCGGGGGGCAGGTATTGGGCAATCAGCCCCAGCATTTT.

The genes are TRBV7-9 and TRBJ2-1; 7 positions match TRBD2. This CDR3 has 13 amino acids. The germline CDR1 and CDR2 sequences are SEHNR and FQNEAQ (reference sequence). V was pared by 5 bases and J by 9 bases, with 7 bases of the junction left unmatched. CDR3 bases: TGTGCCAGCAGCCCCCCGACTAGCTTTGAGCAGTTCTTC. As protein: CASSPPTSFEQFF.

The chain recombines TRBV4-2 with TRBJ2-2; 8 positions match TRBD2. Germline lookup yields CDR1 LGHNA and CDR2 YNFKEQ. This CDR3 has 18 amino acids. Trimming at V came to 4 bases and at J to 4 bases, leaving 14 bases not matched to a gene. CDR3 DNA: TGTGCCAGCAGCCCCCCCGGAGGGCGGGAGGAGGGCACCGGGGAGCTGTTTTTT. Translated, it gives CASSPPGGREEGTGELFF.

This chain connects TRBV6-5 to TRBJ1-5; D not resolved. This CDR3 comprises 13 residues. V was pared by 5 bases and J by 6 bases, with 11 bases between. The germline V gene has CDR1 MNHEY and CDR2 SVGAGI. In DNA form, the CDR3 reads TGTGCCAGCAGTGTTGCCGGGGTTCAGCCCCAGCATTTT. Residues: CASSVAGVQPQHF.

The chain employs TRBV5-1 and TRBJ2-7; TRBD1 matches 9 bases. The CDR3 consists of 14 residues. In germline, CDR1 is SGHRS, CDR2 YFSETQ. Trimming took 5 bases from V and 0 from J; bases not matched to a gene: 3. The CDR3 DNA follows: TGCGCCAGCAGTTGGACAGGGGACTCCTACGAGCAGTACTTC. It translates to CASSWTGDSYEQYF.

The CDR3 is CASTITGGPLHF. The DNA of the CDR3 is TGTGCCAGCACCATTACAGGGGGACCCCTCCACTTT. This chain connects TRBV9 to TRBJ1-6; 8 bases are a match to TRBD1. V lost 6 bases and J lost 12; bases outside the gene matches: 5. Germline V gene data show CDR1 as SGDLS and CDR2 as YYNGEE. CDR3 length equals 12 residues.

V usage is TRBV27 and J usage is TRBJ2-7; TRBD1 aligns across 7 bases. CDR3 length: 13 amino acids. Germline values: CDR1 MNHEY, CDR2 SMNVEV (reference sequence). Losses at the gene ends were 5 bases for V and 3 bases for J; bases not matched to a gene: 4. DNA of the CDR3: TGTGCCAGCAGTGCCCGGGACAGCTACGAGCAGTACTTC. This translates into CASSARDSYEQYF.

In this sample, this clone turned up a few times. V usage is TRBV5-5 and J usage is TRBJ1-1; D may be TRBD1 (5 bases). The CDR3 extends over 16 amino acids. V was shortened by 2 bases and J by 1 base, with 15 bases between the two germline ends. Germline CDR1 is SGHKS and CDR2 is YYEKEE (reference sequence). The CDR3 region is CASSLWVLGGNTEAFF. The CDR3 nucleotides read TGTGCCAGCAGCTTATGGGTCCTGGGGGGGAACACTGAAGCTTTCTTT.

The V call is TRBV29-1, the J call TRBJ1-3; D remains unclear. The CDR3 is 11 residues long. With 7 bases removed from V and 5 bases from J, the gap between germline ends came to 9 bases. Germline CDR1 and CDR2: SQVTM and ANQGSEA. The chain's CDR3 is CSAIARNTIYF. The DNA for the CDR3 is TGCAGCGCCATAGCAAGAAACACCATATATTTT. The full variable domain, in which reference TRBV29-1 and TRBJ1-3 provide the parts outside the CDR3, is SAVISQKPSRDICQRGTSLTIQCQVDSQVTMMFWYRQQPGQSLTLIATANQGSEATYESGFVIDKFPISRPNLTFSTLTVSNMSPEDSSIYLCSAIARNTIYFGEGSWLTVV.

The V call is TRBV9, the J call TRBJ2-7; 12 positions agree with TRBD2. The CDR3 length is 14 residues. CDR1 and CDR2 from the germline V gene are SGDLS and YYNGEE. V lost 5 bases, J lost 4 bases, and 4 bases stayed unmatched. The chain's CDR3 is CASSRTSGAYEQYF. CDR3 DNA: TGTGCCAGCAGTCGGACTAGCGGGGCGTACGAGCAGTACTTC.

V is TRBV7-9 and J is TRBJ2-1; D could derive from TRBD1 or TRBD2 (5 bases each). This CDR3 spans 15 amino acids. V dropped 2 bases and J dropped 4 bases, with 12 bases sitting between them. Germline V gene sequence: CDR1 SEHNR, CDR2 FQNEAQ (reference sequence). CDR3 nucleotide sequence: TGTGCCAGCAGCTTACTCGCAGGGAGATACAATGAGCAGTTCTTC. Amino acids: CASSLLAGRYNEQFF. The variable domain in full, completed from reference TRBV7-9 and TRBJ2-1, reads DTGVSQNPRHKITKRGQNVTFRCDPISEHNRLYWYRQTLGQGPEFLTYFQNEAQLEKSRLLSDRFSAERPKGSFSTLEIQRTEQGDSAMYLCASSLLAGRYNEQFFGPGTRLTVL.